A selection of T cell receptor beta chains follows, all from one sample in a study of blood T cells in healthy people across ages. TCRdb recomputed calls from the 5' RACE reads with MiXCR, one row per CDR3 protein. The sample has fewer than 1 million distinct CDR3 sequences; around two fifths are singletons. The sample comprised blood. Receptor source: a man aged 55-75 years in good health. Each CDR3 is given with its conserved first and last residue. Each record gives: clone size, V gene, D gene, J gene, CDR3 DNA, CDR3 protein. D genes are given only for firm matches. A row's size may be missing; if present it is once, few, many or a size class.

clone_size: few; v_call: TRBV28; d_call: -; j_call: TRBJ2-3; cdr3_nt: TGTGCCAGCAGTTTTCCCGTTGGGGGGTTTGGGAATACGCAGTATTTT; cdr3_aa: CASSFPVGGFGNTQYF
clone_size: -; v_call: TRBV29-1; d_call: -; j_call: TRBJ1-1; cdr3_nt: TGCAGCGTTGAATCTCACACTGAAGCTTTCTTT; cdr3_aa: CSVESHTEAFF
clone_size: few; v_call: TRBV4-1; d_call: -; j_call: TRBJ1-4; cdr3_nt: TGCGCCAGCAGCCGCGTCCTTGGGGAAAAACTGTTTTTT; cdr3_aa: CASSRVLGEKLFF
clone_size: -; v_call: TRBV7-9; d_call: TRBD1; j_call: TRBJ1-1; cdr3_nt: TGTGCCAGCAGCTCCCTGATAGACAGGGATGAAGCTTTCTTT; cdr3_aa: CASSSLIDRDEAFF
clone_size: many; v_call: TRBV7-9; d_call: -; j_call: TRBJ2-7; cdr3_nt: TGTGCCAGCTTGGAACAGAGTAGCTACGAGCAGTACTTC; cdr3_aa: CASLEQSSYEQYF
clone_size: -; v_call: TRBV11-2; d_call: -; j_call: TRBJ1-1; cdr3_nt: TGTGCCAGCAGCTTAGTGTACAACACTGAAGCTTTCTTT; cdr3_aa: CASSLVYNTEAFF
clone_size: -; v_call: TRBV7-9; d_call: -; j_call: TRBJ2-7; cdr3_nt: TGTGCCAGCAGCCCCCGTTGGGATTCCGAGCAGTACTTC; cdr3_aa: CASSPRWDSEQYF
clone_size: few; v_call: TRBV5-5; d_call: -; j_call: TRBJ1-2; cdr3_nt: TGTGCCAGCAGCTTGGCCTCATCGACTGTCTATGGCTACACCTTC; cdr3_aa: CASSLASSTVYGYTF
clone_size: once; v_call: TRBV7-9; d_call: -; j_call: TRBJ2-7; cdr3_nt: TGTGCCAGCAGCTTAGTCAATTGGTCTAGCGCCTCCTACGAGCAGTACTTC; cdr3_aa: CASSLVNWSSASYEQYF
clone_size: -; v_call: TRBV9; d_call: -; j_call: TRBJ2-5; cdr3_nt: TGTGCCAGCAATAACGGGGTGCGGGAGACCCAGTACTTC; cdr3_aa: CASNNGVRETQYF
clone_size: -; v_call: TRBV18; d_call: -; j_call: TRBJ1-5; cdr3_nt: TGCCTGGCGGCGGAGGACCCCAATCAGCCCCAGCATTTT; cdr3_aa: CLAAEDPNQPQHF
clone_size: -; v_call: TRBV7-9; d_call: -; j_call: TRBJ2-7; cdr3_nt: TGTGCCAGCACCCACCAGGGGAGCTACGAGCAGTACTTC; cdr3_aa: CASTHQGSYEQYF
clone_size: few; v_call: TRBV20-1; d_call: -; j_call: TRBJ2-1; cdr3_nt: TGCAGTGCTAGAGACCCTGTCAGGTCGGGGAATGAGCAGTTCTTC; cdr3_aa: CSARDPVRSGNEQFF
clone_size: few; v_call: TRBV11-2; d_call: -; j_call: TRBJ2-1; cdr3_nt: TGTGCCAGCAGCTTAGACCCCCCCCAGGAGCAGTTCTTC; cdr3_aa: CASSLDPPQEQFF
clone_size: few; v_call: TRBV15; d_call: -; j_call: TRBJ2-5; cdr3_nt: TGTGCCACCAGCAGGGGGTCTACCGGGTCCCAAGAGACCCAGTACTTC; cdr3_aa: CATSRGSTGSQETQYF
clone_size: -; v_call: TRBV7-8; d_call: -; j_call: TRBJ2-5; cdr3_nt: TGTGCCAGCAGCGGGGGAAAGGGAGAGACCCAGTACTTC; cdr3_aa: CASSGGKGETQYF
clone_size: few; v_call: TRBV20-1; d_call: -; j_call: TRBJ2-5; cdr3_nt: TGCAGTGCTAGTAAGGAGATGGAGACCCAGTACTTC; cdr3_aa: CSASKEMETQYF
clone_size: few; v_call: TRBV5-1; d_call: -; j_call: TRBJ2-1; cdr3_nt: TGCGCCAGCAGCTTACTTCAGGTTGGACGGTCCGGAAATGAGCAGTTCTTC; cdr3_aa: CASSLLQVGRSGNEQFF